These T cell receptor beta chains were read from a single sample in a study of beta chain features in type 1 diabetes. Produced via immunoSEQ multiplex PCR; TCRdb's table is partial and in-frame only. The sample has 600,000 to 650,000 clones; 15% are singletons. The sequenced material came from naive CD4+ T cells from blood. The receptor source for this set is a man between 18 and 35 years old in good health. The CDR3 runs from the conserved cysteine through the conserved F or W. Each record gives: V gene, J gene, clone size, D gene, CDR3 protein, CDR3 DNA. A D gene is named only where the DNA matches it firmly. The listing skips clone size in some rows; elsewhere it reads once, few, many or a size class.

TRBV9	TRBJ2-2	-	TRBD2	CASSPGLAVGKPGELFF	TGTGCCAGCAGCCCGGGACTAGCGGTGGGCAAGCCCGGGGAGCTGTTTTTT
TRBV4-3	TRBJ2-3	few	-	CASSQDRGADTQYF	TGCGCCAGCAGCCAAGATAGGGGGGCAGATACGCAGTATTTT
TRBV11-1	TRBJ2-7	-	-	CASSKPGSYEQYF	TGTGCCAGCAGCAAGCCCGGGTCCTACGAGCAGTACTTC
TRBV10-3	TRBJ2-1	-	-	CAISESDPSRSNEQFF	TGTGCCATCAGTGAGTCGGACCCTTCTAGGAGCAATGAGCAGTTCTTC
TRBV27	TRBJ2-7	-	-	CASRLWGEEIEQYF	TGTGCCAGCCGCCTATGGGGGGAAGAGATCGAGCAGTACTTC
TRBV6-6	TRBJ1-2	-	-	CASSRQGIWYGYTF	TGTGCCAGCAGTCGGCAGGGGATATGGTATGGCTACACCTTC
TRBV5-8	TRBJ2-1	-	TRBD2	CASSLRTSGDNEQFF	TGTGCCAGCAGCCTACGGACTAGCGGAGACAATGAGCAGTTCTTC
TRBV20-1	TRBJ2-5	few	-	CSATRETQYF	TGCAGTGCTACCCGGGAGACCCAGTACTTC
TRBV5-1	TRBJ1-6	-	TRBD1	CASSVGQGGSPLHF	TGCGCCAGCAGCGTGGGACAGGGAGGCTCACCCCTCCACTTT
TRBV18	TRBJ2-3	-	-	CASSAGAGTDTQYF	TGTGCCAGCTCCGCGGGGGCCGGCACAGATACGCAGTATTTT
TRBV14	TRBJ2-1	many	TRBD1	CASSQGQVGYNEQFF	TGTGCCAGCAGCCAGGGACAGGTGGGATACAATGAGCAGTTCTTC
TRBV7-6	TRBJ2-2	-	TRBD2	CASSPRLASDSNTGELFF	TGTGCCAGCAGCCCTAGACTAGCGAGCGACTCGAACACCGGGGAGCTGTTTTTT
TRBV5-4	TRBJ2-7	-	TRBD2	CASSRKGLADPYEQYF	TGTGCCAGCAGCCGCAAAGGACTAGCGGACCCCTACGAGCAGTACTTC
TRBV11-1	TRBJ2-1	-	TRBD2	CASSLRGVGYNEQFF	TGTGCCAGCAGCTTACGGGGGGTGGGCTACAATGAGCAGTTCTTC
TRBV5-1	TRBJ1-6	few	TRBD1	CASSWQGAVNSPLHF	TGCGCCAGCAGCTGGCAGGGGGCGGTAAATTCACCCCTCCACTTT
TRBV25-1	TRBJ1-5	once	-	CASSESGRYSNQPQHF	TGTGCCAGCAGTGAGTCGGGGAGGTATAGCAATCAGCCCCAGCATTTT
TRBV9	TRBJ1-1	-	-	CASSVDGGNTEAFF	TGTGCCAGCAGCGTAGATGGGGGCAACACTGAAGCTTTCTTT
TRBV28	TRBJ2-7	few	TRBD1	CASSLRDRGNEQYF	TGTGCCAGCAGTCTCCGGGACAGGGGGAACGAGCAGTACTTC
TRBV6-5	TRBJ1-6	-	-	CASSYQGRGSPLHF	TGTGCCAGCAGTTACCAGGGACGTGGTTCACCCCTCCACTTT
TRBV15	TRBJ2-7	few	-	CATSTGSSYEQYF	TGTGCCACCAGCACAGGGAGCTCCTACGAGCAGTACTTC
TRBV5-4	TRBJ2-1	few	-	CASSLRLIERRYNEQFF	TGTGCCAGCAGCTTAAGGTTAATCGAAAGGCGGTACAATGAGCAGTTCTTC
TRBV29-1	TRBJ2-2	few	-	CSVQARGRNTGELFF	TGCAGCGTCCAAGCGAGGGGAAGGAACACCGGGGAGCTGTTTTTT
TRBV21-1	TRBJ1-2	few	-	CASSKALMTEAFRGYTF	TGTGCCAGCAGCAAAGCCCTGATGACAGAGGCTTTTCGTGGCTACACCTTC
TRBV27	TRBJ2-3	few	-	CASSFSTTASTDTQYF	TGTGCCAGCAGTTTCTCCACGACAGCTAGCACAGATACGCAGTATTTT
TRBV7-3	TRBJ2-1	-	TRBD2	CASSQRLAGGNEQFF	TGTGCCAGCAGCCAAAGACTAGCGGGAGGAAATGAGCAGTTCTTC
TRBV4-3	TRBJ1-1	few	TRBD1	CASSHRQGASTEAFF	TGCGCCAGCAGCCATCGCCAGGGGGCCAGCACTGAAGCTTTCTTT
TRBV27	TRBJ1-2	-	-	CASSLSAGIGGYTF	TGTGCCAGCAGTTTATCCGCTGGAATAGGAGGCTACACCTTC
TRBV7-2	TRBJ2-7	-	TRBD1	CASSLDRTGQYF	TGTGCCAGCAGCTTAGATCGGACAGGGCAGTACTTC
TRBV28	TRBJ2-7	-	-	CASNTQGLRTYEQYF	TGTGCCAGCAATACCCAGGGGTTAAGGACCTACGAGCAGTACTTC
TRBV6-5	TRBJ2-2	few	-	CASSFQVGATGELFF	TGTGCCAGCAGTTTCCAAGTGGGTGCCACCGGGGAGCTGTTTTTT
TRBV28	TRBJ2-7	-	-	CASSLRWRGLYEQYF	TGTGCCAGCAGTTTACGTTGGCGGGGGCTGTACGAGCAGTACTTC
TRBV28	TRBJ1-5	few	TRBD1	CASSSGQGDQPQHF	TGTGCCAGCAGTTCCGGACAGGGAGATCAGCCCCAGCATTTT
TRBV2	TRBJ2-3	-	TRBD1	CASTGQGTDTQYF	TGTGCCAGCACTGGACAGGGAACAGATACGCAGTATTTT
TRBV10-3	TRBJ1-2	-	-	CAITGGTGPNYGYTF	TGTGCCATCACCGGCGGCACAGGGCCTAACTATGGCTACACCTTC
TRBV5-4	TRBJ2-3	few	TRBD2	CASSLGASGGARTDTQYF	TGTGCCAGCAGCTTGGGGGCTAGCGGGGGGGCCAGGACAGATACGCAGTATTTT
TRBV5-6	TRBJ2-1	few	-	CASSGGLKHNEQFF	TGTGCCAGCAGCGGGGGTTTGAAGCACAATGAGCAGTTCTTC
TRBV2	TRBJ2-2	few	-	CASSDYGELFF	TGTGCCAGCAGTGATTACGGGGAGCTGTTTTTT
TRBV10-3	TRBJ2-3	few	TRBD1	CAISIRTGSADTQYF	TGTGCCATCAGTATCCGGACAGGGAGCGCAGATACGCAGTATTTT
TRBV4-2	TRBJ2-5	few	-	CASSPGGTSSQETQYF	TGTGCCAGCAGCCCGGGCGGGACGTCTTCTCAAGAGACCCAGTACTTC
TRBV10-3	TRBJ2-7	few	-	CAISESPSSSYEQYF	TGTGCCATCAGTGAGTCTCCGTCGTCCTCCTACGAGCAGTACTTC
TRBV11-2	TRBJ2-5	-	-	CASSPGRQETQYF	TGTGCCAGCAGCCCGGGTCGTCAAGAGACCCAGTACTTC
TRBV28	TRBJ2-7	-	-	CASSDANRDSYEQYF	TGTGCCAGCAGCGACGCAAACAGGGATTCCTACGAGCAGTACTTC
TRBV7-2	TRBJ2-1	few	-	CASSLWLLGQFF	TGTGCCAGCAGCTTATGGCTCCTGGGGCAGTTCTTC
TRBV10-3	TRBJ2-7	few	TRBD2	CAIGARPGLHTSYEQYF	TGTGCCATTGGCGCCAGACCGGGACTACATACCTCATACGAGCAGTACTTC
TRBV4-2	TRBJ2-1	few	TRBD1	CASSINRGQFDYNEQFF	TGTGCCAGCAGCATTAACAGGGGGCAATTCGACTACAATGAGCAGTTCTTC
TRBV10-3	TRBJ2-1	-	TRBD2	CAIRTSGAYNEQFF	TGTGCCATCAGAACTAGCGGTGCCTACAATGAGCAGTTCTTC
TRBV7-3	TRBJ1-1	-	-	CASSSGERTEAFF	TGTGCCAGCAGCTCAGGGGAGCGCACTGAAGCTTTCTTT
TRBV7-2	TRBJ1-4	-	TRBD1	CASSPTGMGAKLFF	TGTGCCAGCAGCCCGACAGGGATGGGTGCAAAACTGTTTTTT
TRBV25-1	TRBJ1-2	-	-	CATVRNYGYTF	TGTGCCACCGTTCGGAACTATGGCTACACCTTC
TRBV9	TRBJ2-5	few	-	CASSPRDQETQYF	TGTGCCAGCAGCCCGCGGGACCAAGAGACCCAGTACTTC
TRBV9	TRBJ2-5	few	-	CASSVDRGLETQYF	TGTGCCAGCAGCGTAGATAGGGGTTTGGAGACCCAGTACTTC
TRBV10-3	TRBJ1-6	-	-	CAISESRGQALHF	TGTGCCATCAGTGAGTCACGAGGGCAGGCCCTCCACTTT
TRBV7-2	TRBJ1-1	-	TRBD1	CASRADRGVTEAFF	TGTGCCAGCAGAGCGGACAGGGGTGTCACTGAAGCTTTCTTT